The 15 T cell receptor beta chains below were found in one sample sequenced in a study of CD8+ T cells in alopecia areata. The authors extracted RNA and reverse transcribed it into cDNA as the sequencing template. Repertoires were generated with immunoSEQ multiplex PCR, while TCRdb's copy carries only in-frame clones and drops some. The sample lists approximately 89,000 clones; 40% to 45% were seen once. The sample taken for sequencing was CD4+ T cells sorted from blood. All receptors come from a human donor with alopecia areata.

The V gene is TRBV30, the J gene TRBJ2-3; TRBD2 matches at 7 bases. J lost 1 base, V lost 2 bases, and 3 bases had no gene match. The CDR3 is 14 residues long. Germline V gene data show CDR1 as GTSNPN and CDR2 as SVGIG (reference sequence). The CDR3 region has the DNA TGTGCCTGGAGTCGCCGGGGGGGCACAGATACGCAGTATTTT. Its translation: CAWSRRGGTDTQYF.

The gene calls are TRBV30 and TRBJ2-3; D may correspond to TRBD1 or TRBD2 (5 bases each). The CDR3 runs to 14 residues. Between the trimmed V and J ends, which lost 0 bases and 3 bases, there was a span of 10 bases. The germline V gene encodes CDR1 GTSNPN and CDR2 SVGIG (reference sequence). CDR3 in DNA: TGTGCCTGGAGTGTGGGGGATTGGACAGATACGCAGTATTTT. Encoded protein: CAWSVGDWTDTQYF.

The rearrangement joins TRBV2 to TRBJ2-7, with 10 bases lining up with TRBD2. This CDR3 spans 12 amino acids. Unmatched junction bases numbered 5, after V lost 11 bases and J lost 4 bases. Germline CDR1 and CDR2: SNHLY and FYNNEI. CDR3: CAWTSGGYEQYF. In DNA form, the CDR3 reads TGTGCCTGGACTAGCGGCGGGTACGAGCAGTACTTC.

This clone turned up a few times. This specimen includes other DNA sequences encoding the same CDR3. The chain carries TRBV20-1 and TRBJ1-2, with D maybe TRBD1 (5 bases). The V gene's germline CDR1 is DFQATT and CDR2 SNEGSKA (reference sequence). The length of the CDR3 is 11 residues. V dropped 5 bases and J dropped 7 bases, with 11 bases sitting between them. The CDR3 sequence is CSAPGPSGYTF. As DNA, the CDR3 is TGCAGTGCTCCAGGGCCGAGTGGCTACACCTTC.

This chain uses TRBV29-1 with TRBJ1-1; no firm D call. The CDR3 runs 16 residues. From germline, CDR1 is SQVTM and CDR2 ANQGSEA. Trimming shortened V by 4 bases and J by 4 bases, and 22 bases separated the two germline ends. The CDR3 spells CSVVPGFRYLSTEAFF. CDR3 DNA: TGCAGCGTTGTTCCGGGGTTCCGGTACCTTAGCACTGAAGCTTTCTTT. The whole variable domain, remainder taken from reference TRBV29-1 and TRBJ1-1, is SAVISQKPSRDICQRGTSLTIQCQVDSQVTMMFWYRQQPGQSLTLIATANQGSEATYESGFVIDKFPISRPNLTFSTLTVSNMSPEDSSIYLCSVVPGFRYLSTEAFFGQGTRLTVV.

The gene calls are TRBV29-1 and TRBJ2-7; TRBD1 matches 9 bases. Germline trimming cut 8 bases from V and 6 bases from J; bases unmatched to any gene: 11. The CDR3 totals 13 residues. Germline V lookup: CDR1 SQVTM, CDR2 ANQGSEA. CDR3 sequence (DNA): TGCAGCACGTCAACAGGGGGCTGGGGCGAGCAGTACTTC. It yields the protein CSTSTGGWGEQYF.

The CDR3 bases are TGTGCCAGCAGCGTATACGATACTAGCGGGAGCTACAATGAGCAGTTCTTC. Protein: CASSVYDTSGSYNEQFF. The V gene is TRBV9, the J gene TRBJ2-1; 11 bases match TRBD2. The germline V gene encodes CDR1 SGDLS and CDR2 YYNGEE. The CDR3 loop spans 17 amino acids. V lost 1 base to trimming and J lost 3 bases; unmatched junction nucleotides: 6.

The chain combines TRBV29-1 with TRBJ2-3, with D unclear. CDR1 and CDR2 from the germline V gene are SQVTM and ANQGSEA. V lost 7 bases and J lost 2, with 7 bases in between. The CDR3 covers 11 residues. This CDR3 is CSALPTDTQYF. CDR3 in DNA: TGCAGCGCGCTCCCCACAGATACGCAGTATTTT.

This clone came up once. The V call is TRBV5-1, the J call TRBJ2-3; 9 nucleotides agree with TRBD2. Per the germline V gene, CDR1 is SGHRS and CDR2 is YFSETQ. The CDR3 totals 17 residues. Trimming at V came to 0 bases and at J to 1 base, leaving 6 bases not matched to a gene. The CDR3 nucleotides read TGCGCCAGCAGCTTGGAGGCGGCTAGCGGGGGCACAGATACGCAGTATTTT. This encodes CASSLEAASGGTDTQYF.

In its sample, this clone was seen a few times. The chain combines TRBV29-1 with TRBJ2-1; 12 bases align to TRBD2. Germline V gene lookup returns CDR1 SQVTM and CDR2 ANQGSEA. V dropped 7 bases and J dropped 8; count of bases not matched to a gene: 9. This CDR3 is built from 14 residues. CDR3 protein: CSALGGTSGYEQFF. The CDR3 bases are TGCAGCGCCCTAGGTGGGACTAGCGGGTATGAGCAGTTCTTC.

The chain employs TRBV29-1 and TRBJ1-1; D is ambiguous. V was shortened by 2 bases and J by 4 bases, with 14 bases between the two germline ends. The CDR3 length is 14 residues. The germline V gene encodes CDR1 SQVTM and CDR2 ANQGSEA. CDR3 loop: CSVERNGGVTEAFF. The CDR3 DNA follows: TGCAGCGTTGAAAGGAACGGAGGCGTCACTGAAGCTTTCTTT. The full variable domain, rest sourced from reference TRBV29-1 and TRBJ1-1, is SAVISQKPSRDICQRGTSLTIQCQVDSQVTMMFWYRQQPGQSLTLIATANQGSEATYESGFVIDKFPISRPNLTFSTLTVSNMSPEDSSIYLCSVERNGGVTEAFFGQGTRLTVV.

The rearrangement uses TRBV9 and TRBJ2-7; D may be TRBD2 (7 bases). The ends were cut back, 3 bases at V and 9 bases at J, with 16 bases in the middle. The CDR3 loop spans 13 amino acids. Germline V gene sequence: CDR1 SGDLS, CDR2 YYNGEE. The CDR3, as DNA: TGTGCCAGCAGCGGAGGGGGAACGGGAGGGCAGTACTTC. It translates to CASSGGGTGGQYF.

The CDR3 DNA reads as TGTGCCTGGTCACCGGGACAGGGTCGAGGTTACACCTTC. This codes for CAWSPGQGRGYTF. The chain is built from TRBV30 and TRBJ1-2; 9 nucleotides align to TRBD1. Germline CDR1 and CDR2: GTSNPN and SVGIG (reference sequence). Trimming cost V 5 bases and J 11 bases; bases outside gene matches: 12. This CDR3 region has 13 residues.

This clone has a handful of counts. This chain's CDR3 is CASSQEWGSAGELFF. CDR3 in DNA: TGCGCCAGCAGCCAAGAATGGGGGAGCGCCGGGGAGCTGTTTTTT. The chain employs TRBV4-1 and TRBJ2-2; D is tentatively TRBD1 or TRBD2 (5 bases each). Germline CDR1 MGHRA, CDR2 YSYEKL. This CDR3 spans 15 amino acids. V was shortened by 0 bases and J by 6 bases, with 11 bases between the two germline ends.

The genes are TRBV28 and TRBJ2-3; D is possibly TRBD1 or TRBD2 (5 bases each). The CDR3 runs 12 residues. Trimming shortened V by 5 bases and J by 8 bases, and 11 bases separated the two germline ends. The germline V gene has CDR1 MDHEN and CDR2 SYDVKM. CDR3 in amino acids: CASSVTGGTQYF. Written as DNA, the CDR3 is TGTGCCAGCAGTGTCACAGGAGGTACGCAGTATTTT. The full variable domain, in which reference TRBV28 and TRBJ2-3 provide the parts outside the CDR3, is DVKVTQSSRYLVKRTGEKVFLECVQDMDHENMFWYRQDPGLGLRLIYFSYDVKMKEKGDIPEGYSVSREKKERFSLILESASTNQTSMYLCASSVTGGTQYFGPGTRLTVL.